The sequence of this T cell receptor beta chain was determined in a study of shared clonotypes between healthy human individuals. This clone was seen a single time. The data were produced by immunoSEQ multiplex PCR, yet TCRdb's version contains in-frame clones alone and is incomplete. The sample consists of fewer than 3 million clones, approximately 90% of them appearing once. This receptor was identified in a man aged 18 to 29 in good health. Some clones in this sample may be carry-over from other donors' samples. Input material: naive CD4+ T cells from PBMCs. Subset denoted: CD45RA+ positively selected.

DNA of the CDR3: TGTGCCAGCACGGGACAGGGTCGATCATCAGATACGCAGTATTTT. Residues: CASTGQGRSSDTQYF. V and J are TRBV6-1 and TRBJ2-3; 9 positions agree with TRBD1. The CDR3 spans 15 residues. The trim removed 7 bases at V and 4 bases at J, leaving 9 bases unmatched. The germline CDR1 and CDR2 sequences are MNHNS and SASEGT.